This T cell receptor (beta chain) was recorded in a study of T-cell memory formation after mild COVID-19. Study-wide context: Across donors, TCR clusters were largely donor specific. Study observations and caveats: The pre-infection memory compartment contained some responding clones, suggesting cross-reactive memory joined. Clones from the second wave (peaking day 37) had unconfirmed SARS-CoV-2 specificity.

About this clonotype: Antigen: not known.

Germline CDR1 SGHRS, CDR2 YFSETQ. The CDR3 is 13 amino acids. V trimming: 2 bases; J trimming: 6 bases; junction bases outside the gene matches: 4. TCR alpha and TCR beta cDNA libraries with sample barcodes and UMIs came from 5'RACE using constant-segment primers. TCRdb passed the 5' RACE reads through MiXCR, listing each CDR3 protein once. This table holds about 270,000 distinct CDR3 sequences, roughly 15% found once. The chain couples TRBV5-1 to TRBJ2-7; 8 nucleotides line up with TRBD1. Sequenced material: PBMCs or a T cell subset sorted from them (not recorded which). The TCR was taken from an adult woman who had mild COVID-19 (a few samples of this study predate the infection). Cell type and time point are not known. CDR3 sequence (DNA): TGCGCCAGCAGCTTCGGACAGGGTGGCGAGCAGTACTTC. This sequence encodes CASSFGQGGEQYF.